This T cell receptor (beta chain) emerged from a study of T cells in Graves' hyperthyroidism and ophthalmopathy. This clonotype was seen ten or more times. Amplification yielded TCR beta CDR3 regions, with RNA transcripts as the source. Primed by the HTBI set, a first-round RT-PCR was run on the TCR CDR3. TCRdb re-analysed the multiplex PCR reads in MiXCR, keeping a single row per CDR3 protein. This sample carries 500,000 to 650,000 distinct CDR3 sequences, approximately 15% of them seen once, and the ten largest clones take around an eighth. J lost 5 bases, V lost 8 bases, and 15 bases had no gene match. This CDR3 has 15 amino acids.

The clonotype originates from a woman aged 45-60 years with Graves' ophthalmopathy. This chain connects TRBV12-3 or TRBV12-4 to TRBJ2-7; 7 bases fit TRBD2. The sequenced material came from blood. The CDR3 spells CASHQGVGGVHEQYF. CDR3 coding DNA: TGTGCCAGCCATCAGGGTGTTGGGGGGGTCCACGAGCAGTACTTC.